This TCR beta chain came from a study of blood T cells in healthy people across ages. In germline, CDR1 is DFQATT, CDR2 SNEGSKA (reference sequence). This CDR3 is built from 12 residues. The V gene end was trimmed by 4 bases and the J gene end by 6 bases; junction bases not matched to a gene: 2. This clonotype was observed a few times. Next came a second PCR, run for roughly 6 to 11 cycles, which used a sample-barcoded 5' primer along with a J-beta primer mix. TCRdb redid the calling of the 5' RACE reads with MiXCR, one entry per CDR3 protein. There are roughly 930,000 distinct CDR3 sequences in the sample; roughly 43% occur only once, and roughly 12% lies in the top ten.

The chain combines TRBV20-1 with TRBJ1-5, with 8 bases lining up with TRBD1. The specimen was blood. The sequence was obtained from a man younger than 45 in good health. The DNA for the CDR3 is TGCAGTGCTACGGACAGGGCTCAGCCCCAGCATTTT. Its translation is CSATDRAQPQHF.